The 7 T cell receptor beta chains reported below all come from one sample, sequenced in a study of regulatory T cells in long-lasting Graves disease. Arm-PCR of CDR3 regions and iRepertoire HTBI primers were the basis on which TCR beta libraries were built. MiXCR was run by TCRdb on the multiplex PCR reads, yielding one entry per CDR3 protein. The sample consists of approximately 470,000 distinct CDR3 sequences, about a fifth of them appearing once. Noted time point: persistent/refractory GD, antithyroid drugs over 5 years with positive TRAb. After RNA was extracted from PBMCs, the TCR library was made from it. Sequencing used peripheral blood mononuclear cells (PBMCs), obtained when the disease was refractory, from a patient treated with antithyroid drugs. Receptors were obtained from a female donor with Graves disease.

This chain connects TRBV2 to TRBJ2-1; the D is unclear. Germline V gene lookup returns CDR1 SNHLY and CDR2 FYNNEI. This CDR3 is 11 amino acids long. Trimming took off 4 bases at V and 7 bases at J, with 5 bases between the two ends. The CDR3 reads CASSVRNEQFF. CDR3 bases: TGTGCCAGCAGTGTTCGAAATGAGCAGTTCTTC.

The chain couples TRBV28 to TRBJ2-1; TRBD2 matches at 8 bases. J lost 2 bases, V lost 7 bases, and 4 bases had no gene match. This CDR3 region has 14 residues. Germline V gene data show CDR1 as MDHEN and CDR2 as SYDVKM. DNA for the CDR3: TGTGCCAGCACCCTCGGGGGGGCCTACAATGAGCAGTTCTTC. This translates into CASTLGGAYNEQFF.

The V gene is TRBV2, the J gene TRBJ2-1, with D perhaps being TRBD1 or TRBD2 (5 bases each). V was pared by 5 bases and J by 4 bases, with 12 bases between. There are 14 residues in the CDR3. From germline, CDR1 is SNHLY and CDR2 FYNNEI. The DNA for the CDR3 is TGTGCCAGCAGTCCGGTTGGGGGATACAATGAGCAGTTCTTC. Translating it yields CASSPVGGYNEQFF.

The chain is built from TRBV6-1 and TRBJ1-1, with 9 nucleotides matching TRBD1. V was pared by 7 bases and J by 2 bases, with 8 bases of the junction left unmatched. In germline, CDR1 is MNHNS, CDR2 SASEGT. This CDR3 is built from 15 residues. The CDR3 sequence: CASTFTTGGNTEAFF. The CDR3 bases are TGTGCCAGCACTTTTACGACAGGGGGTAACACTGAAGCTTTCTTT.

This clonotype came up many times. This rearrangement joins TRBV2 to TRBJ2-7; no reliable D call. CDR1 and CDR2 (germline): SNHLY, FYNNEI. The germline V and J ends were trimmed by 7 bases and 2 bases, with 9 bases remaining between them. The length of the CDR3 is 12 residues. CDR3 nucleotides: TGTGCCAGCATTGGCGGAACCTACGAGCAGTACTTC. It specifies CASIGGTYEQYF. Full variable domain (remainder filled in from reference TRBV2 and TRBJ2-7): EPEVTQTPSHQVTQMGQEVILRCVPISNHLYFYWYRQILGQKVEFLVSFYNNEISEKSEIFDDQFSVERPDGSNFTLKIRSTKLEDSAMYFCASIGGTYEQYFGPGTRLTVT.

The chain is built from TRBV6-1 and TRBJ1-2, with D possibly TRBD1 on 5 matching bases. Germline CDR1 is MNHNS and CDR2 is SASEGT. CDR3 length equals 16 residues. The V gene lost 8 bases and the J gene lost 4 bases, with 23 bases spanning the gap. For the CDR3, the DNA is TGTGCCAGCCTTGAATTTCCGGGGGACCTCCCCTATGGCTACACCTTC. Translation: CASLEFPGDLPYGYTF.

CDR3 in amino acids: CAIGPLGQIYQPQHF. The CDR3 DNA reads TGTGCCATCGGCCCATTAGGACAAATATATCAGCCCCAGCATTTT. The chain combines TRBV28 with TRBJ1-5, with D possibly TRBD1 on 5 matching bases. Trimming stripped 10 bases from V and 5 bases from J, with 21 bases between. Germline V gene lookup returns CDR1 MDHEN and CDR2 SYDVKM. The CDR3 extends over 15 amino acids.